This note documents a single T cell receptor (beta chain) sequence. The record originates from a study of T-cell reconstitution after alpha-beta-depleted transplantation in children. The CDR3 loop spans 17 amino acids. V was clipped by 0 bases and J by 1 base; unmatched bases: 4. Germline CDR1 reads MGHRA; CDR2 reads YSYEKL. A library of TCRbeta sequences, prepared with unique molecular identifiers, was generated. TCRdb re-analysed the PCR reads in MiXCR, keeping a single row per CDR3 protein. The repertoire includes approximately 400,000 distinct CDR3 sequences, approximately 11% of them detected once, and 4.5% to 6.5% sits in the top ten.

The sequence derives from a human donor who donated a stem cell graft to a child with acute myeloid leukemia. The chain employs TRBV4-1 and TRBJ2-3, with 10 nucleotides matching TRBD2. The source was PBMCs from the stem cell graft donor, collected from the stem cell graft. CDR3 sequence (DNA): TGCGCCAGCAGCCAAGAGCCTGGGACTAGCGGCACAGATACGCAGTATTTT. Protein sequence: CASSQEPGTSGTDTQYF.